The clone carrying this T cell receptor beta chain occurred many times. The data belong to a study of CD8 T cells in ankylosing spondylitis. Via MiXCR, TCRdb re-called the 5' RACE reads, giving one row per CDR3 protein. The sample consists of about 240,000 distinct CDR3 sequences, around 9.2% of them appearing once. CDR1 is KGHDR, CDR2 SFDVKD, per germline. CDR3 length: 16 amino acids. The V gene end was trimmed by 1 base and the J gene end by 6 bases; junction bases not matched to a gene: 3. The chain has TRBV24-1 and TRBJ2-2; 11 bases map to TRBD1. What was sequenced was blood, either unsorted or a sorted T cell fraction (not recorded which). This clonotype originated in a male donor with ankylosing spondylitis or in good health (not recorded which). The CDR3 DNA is TGTGCCACCAGTGATTTAACGGACAGGGGGCCCGGGGAGCTGTTTTTT. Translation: CATSDLTDRGPGELFF.